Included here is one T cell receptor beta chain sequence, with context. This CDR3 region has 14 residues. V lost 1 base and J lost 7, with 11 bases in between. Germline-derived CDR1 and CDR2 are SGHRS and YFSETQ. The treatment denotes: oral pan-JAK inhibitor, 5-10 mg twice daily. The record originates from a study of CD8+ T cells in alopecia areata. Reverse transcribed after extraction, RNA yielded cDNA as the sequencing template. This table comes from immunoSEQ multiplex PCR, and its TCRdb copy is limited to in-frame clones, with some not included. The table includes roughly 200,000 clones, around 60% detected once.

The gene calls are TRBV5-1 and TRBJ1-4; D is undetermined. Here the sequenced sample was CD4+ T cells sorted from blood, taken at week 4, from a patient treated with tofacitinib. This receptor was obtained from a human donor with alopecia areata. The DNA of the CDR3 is TGCGCCAGCAGCTTGAGCACTTCGGCTGAAAAACTGTTTTTT. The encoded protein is CASSLSTSAEKLFF.